This T cell receptor beta chain was retrieved from a study of blood T cell repertoires in COVID-19. Study-wide context: COVID-19 samples collected from the United States, Italy and Spain covered acute and convalescent phases. PBMCs, B-cell-depleted T cells, or T cells were the source of the cDNA or gDNA that made up the material.

Per the original data handling: From reference gene primer amplification, estimates of nucleated cell counts were derived. Measured with immunoSEQ multiplex PCR; TCRdb has only the in-frame clones, and not every one. The V and J calls and clone size come from that table; D and trimming were worked out from the DNA. This table holds roughly 280,000 clones, around 90% found once. Germline loops: CDR1 SGDLS, CDR2 YYNGEE. The CDR3 length is 14 residues. Trimming at V came to 3 bases and at J to 5 bases, leaving 5 bases not matched to a gene. The origin of this receptor is a woman between 50 and 59 years old who had recovered from COVID-19. Input material: peripheral blood. The chain employs TRBV9 and TRBJ2-5; 9 bases align to TRBD1. This chain's CDR3 is CASSGLGQGETQYF. The CDR3 nucleotides are TGTGCCAGCAGCGGGTTAGGACAGGGGGAGACCCAGTACTTC.